The 27 T cell receptor beta chains given below trace back to one sample, sequenced in a study of T-cell reconstitution after alpha-beta-depleted transplantation in children. Preparation of the TCRbeta library involved a method that used unique molecular identifiers. TCRdb independently ran MiXCR on the PCR reads; one entry per CDR3 protein. The table records under 250,000 distinct CDR3 sequences, roughly 7.1% of them present only once. This specimen was PBMCs, taken before TCRalphabeta/CD19-depleted stem cell transplant. These receptors were collected from a boy younger than 10 with acute lymphoblastic leukemia, due to receive a stem cell transplant.

This clonotype was picked up many times. The gene calls are TRBV5-1 and TRBJ2-1; perhaps TRBD2 as D (5 bases). The CDR3 is 15 amino acids. Germline V gene lookup returns CDR1 SGHRS and CDR2 YFSETQ. V was clipped by 4 bases and J by 8 bases, with 19 bases between them. CDR3 sequence (DNA): TGCGCCAGCAGCCGGACGATGCGGAGGCGCGATGAGCAGTTCTTC. It encodes CASSRTMRRRDEQFF. Full variable domain (remainder filled in from reference TRBV5-1 and TRBJ2-1): KAGVTQTPRYLIKTRGQQVTLSCSPISGHRSVSWYQQTPGQGLQFLFEYFSETQRNKGNFPGRFSGRQFSNSRSEMNVSTLELGDSALYLCASSRTMRRRDEQFFGPGTRLTVL.

This clonotype was detected ten times or more. J is TRBJ2-5 and V is TRBV18; D is ambiguous. The ends were cut back, 4 bases at V and 0 bases at J, with 3 bases in the middle. There are 12 residues in the CDR3. The V gene's germline CDR1 is KGHSH and CDR2 LQKENI. Written as DNA, the CDR3 is TGTGCCAGCTCACGGGACCAAGAGACCCAGTACTTC. It codes for CASSRDQETQYF.

The chain is built from TRBV20-1 and TRBJ1-5; 9 nucleotides match TRBD1. Trimming took 6 bases from V and 2 from J; bases not matched to a gene: 20. This CDR3 has 19 amino acids. Germline values: CDR1 DFQATT, CDR2 SNEGSKA (reference sequence). CDR3 region: CSATPRLGDRVTGNQPQHF. DNA of the CDR3: TGCAGTGCAACCCCTCGCCTAGGGGACAGGGTAACAGGCAATCAGCCCCAGCATTTT.

The chain joins TRBV4-2 to TRBJ2-7; TRBD2 might be the D (5 bases). Germline V CDR1 and CDR2: LGHNA, YNFKEQ. This CDR3 has 16 amino acids. Trimming pared 0 bases from V and 2 bases from J, leaving 14 bases between. CDR3 protein: CASSQDLGAETYEQYF. The CDR3 DNA follows: TGTGCCAGCAGCCAAGATCTGGGAGCGGAGACCTACGAGCAGTACTTC.

This clonotype was picked up one time. It may be a read error: a sequence one base away is much more abundant. The chain recombines TRBV27 with TRBJ2-3, with D perhaps matching TRBD1 (5 bases). The V gene lost 8 bases and the J gene lost 6 bases, with 9 bases spanning the gap. Germline V gives CDR1 MNHEY, CDR2 SMNVEV (reference sequence). The CDR3 runs to 11 residues. CDR3 residues: CASGPGDTQYF. In DNA, the CDR3 is TGTGCCAGCGGTCCAGGGGATACGCAGTATTTT.

This clonotype was seen at least ten times. The rearrangement links TRBV2 to TRBJ2-1; tentatively, D is TRBD2 (5 bases). Germline V CDR1 and CDR2: SNHLY, FYNNEI. Deletions cut 4 bases from V and 7 bases from J, with 11 bases between. This CDR3 spans 13 amino acids. The chain's CDR3 is CASSAEGLNEQFF. CDR3 DNA sequence: TGTGCCAGCAGTGCTGAGGGATTGAATGAGCAGTTCTTC.

This clonotype was found a few times. This sequence joins TRBV30 and TRBJ1-2; D may be TRBD1 (5 bases). CDR3 size: 13 residues. V lost 7 bases to trimming and J lost 8 bases, with 20 bases between them. Germline V gives CDR1 GTSNPN, CDR2 SVGIG (reference sequence). This CDR3 reads CAFLGGTVHGYTF. The CDR3 region has the DNA TGTGCCTTCCTCGGGGGTACGGTGCACGGCTACACCTTC. Complete variable domain (other parts from reference TRBV30 and TRBJ1-2): SQTIHQWPATLVQPVGSPLSLECTVEGTSNPNLYWYRQAAGRGLQLLFYSVGIGQISSEVPQNLSASRPQDRQFILSSKKLLLSDSGFYLCAFLGGTVHGYTFGSGTRLTVV.

The chain couples TRBV20-1 to TRBJ2-5, with 8 bases that match TRBD2. Per germline, CDR1 DFQATT and CDR2 SNEGSKA (reference sequence). J was trimmed by 4 bases and V by 0 bases; bases with no gene match: 4. CDR3 length: 14 residues. This CDR3 reads CSARDPSGGETQYF. The CDR3 nucleotides are TGCAGTGCTAGAGATCCCAGCGGGGGAGAGACCCAGTACTTC.

This clonotype was detected ten times or more. The V call is TRBV15, the J call TRBJ2-6, with 8 bases aligning to TRBD1. The V and J ends lost 6 bases and 0 bases, in that order; junction bases with no gene match: 10. CDR3 length equals 18 residues. The germline V gene has CDR1 LNHNV and CDR2 YYDKDF (reference sequence). CDR3 region: CATRVEGTGFSGANVLTF. The CDR3 DNA reads as TGTGCCACCAGAGTTGAGGGGACAGGCTTCTCTGGGGCCAACGTCCTGACTTTC. The full variable domain, in which reference TRBV15 and TRBJ2-6 provide the parts outside the CDR3, is DAMVIQNPRYQVTQFGKPVTLSCSQTLNHNVMYWYQQKSSQAPKLLFHYYDKDFNNEADTPDNFQSRRPNTSFCFLDIRSPGLGDTAMYLCATRVEGTGFSGANVLTFGAGSRLTVL.

Ten or more counts support this clonotype. This chain links TRBV4-2 with TRBJ1-6; TRBD1 might be the D (5 bases). V lost 0 bases and J 8 bases, leaving 8 bases between the germline ends. CDR3 size: 14 residues. Germline CDR1 reads LGHNA; CDR2 reads YNFKEQ. The CDR3 DNA reads TGTGCCAGCAGCCAAGATTGGGGGGATTCACCCCTCCACTTT. Protein sequence: CASSQDWGDSPLHF.

This chain joins TRBV25-1 and TRBJ2-5; D might be TRBD2 (7 bases). Germline values: CDR1 MGHDK, CDR2 SYGVNS. This CDR3 has 13 residues. CDR3 amino acids: CGLSGDNQETQYF. CDR3 in DNA: TGTGGACTAAGCGGGGACAACCAAGAGACCCAGTACTTC.

The table lists this clonotype with many counts. This sequence joins TRBV5-1 and TRBJ2-2, with D possibly being TRBD1 (5 bases). Per germline, CDR1 SGHRS and CDR2 YFSETQ. This CDR3 comprises 14 residues. The V gene lost 4 bases and the J gene lost 5 bases, with 12 bases spanning the gap. The CDR3 DNA is TGCGCCAGCAGCCTGAGACAGAGTACCGGGGAGCTGTTTTTT. It encodes CASSLRQSTGELFF.

This clonotype showed up many times. The chain uses TRBV24-1 and TRBJ2-1; D possibly matches TRBD1 or TRBD2 (5 bases each). The V end was cut by 10 bases, the J end by 0 bases, with 9 bases between. From germline, CDR1 is KGHDR and CDR2 SFDVKD. The CDR3 is 13 amino acids. The CDR3 spells CATGVPSYNEQFF. CDR3 nucleotides: TGTGCCACGGGGGTTCCCTCCTACAATGAGCAGTTCTTC.

This clonotype has ten or more counts. CDR3 region: CASSDYRGQGNQPQHF. In DNA, the CDR3 is TGTGCCAGCAGCGACTACAGGGGGCAGGGCAATCAGCCCCAGCATTTT. The gene calls are TRBV7-9 and TRBJ1-5, with 9 bases lining up with TRBD1. This CDR3 has 16 residues. Per the germline V gene, CDR1 is SEHNR and CDR2 is FQNEAQ (reference sequence). Trimming took 5 bases from V and 2 from J; bases not matched to a gene: 7.

The rearrangement joins TRBV2 to TRBJ2-1; TRBD1 is a possible D gene (6 bases). The CDR3 sequence is 14 residues long. Germline loops: CDR1 SNHLY, CDR2 FYNNEI. Trimming took off 6 bases at V and 5 bases at J, with 14 bases between the two ends. CDR3 bases: TGTGCCAGCAGGGGGGCTGACATCAACAATGAGCAGTTCTTC. Encoded protein: CASRGADINNEQFF.

V and J are TRBV15 and TRBJ1-5; 8 bases match TRBD1. The CDR3 contains 14 residues. Trimming took 7 bases from V and 6 from J; bases not matched to a gene: 8. Germline V gives CDR1 LNHNV, CDR2 YYDKDF (reference sequence). The CDR3 sequence is CATTRDRSGQPQHF. CDR3 nucleotide sequence: TGTGCCACCACCAGGGACAGGTCCGGTCAGCCCCAGCATTTT.

This clonotype was observed a few times. The chain joins TRBV7-9 to TRBJ2-1, with D tentatively TRBD1 (6 bases). The V gene lost 3 bases and the J gene lost 12 bases, with 24 bases spanning the gap. There are 16 residues in the CDR3. Germline V gene sequence: CDR1 SEHNR, CDR2 FQNEAQ (reference sequence). The CDR3 DNA is TGTGCCAGCAGCTTTACCCGCGGCGAGGGGGAGCTCCCGCAGTTCTTC. It is translated as CASSFTRGEGELPQFF.

This clonotype turned up a few times. This chain connects TRBV12-3 or TRBV12-4 to TRBJ2-7; possibly TRBD1 or TRBD2 for D (5 bases each). CDR3 length: 15 residues. V was shortened by 0 bases and J by 6 bases, with 15 bases between the two germline ends. The DNA of the CDR3 is TGTGCCAGCAGTTTAGCCCGGGGCCGGCGAGTCGAGCAGTACTTC. This codes for CASSLARGRRVEQYF.

This clonotype was recorded at least ten times. The V gene is TRBV28, the J gene TRBJ1-2; 7 bases align to TRBD1. With 7 bases clipped from V and 9 bases from J, the junction kept 11 bases outside the gene matches. This CDR3 region has 13 residues. Germline CDR1 and CDR2: MDHEN and SYDVKM. The DNA for the CDR3 is TGTGCCAGCAAGCCACCCGACAGGGAAAGCTACACCTTC. This codes for CASKPPDRESYTF.

This clonotype has ten or more counts. The genes are TRBV5-1 and TRBJ2-7; 7 bases match TRBD2. The CDR3 has 15 residues. Germline V gene sequence: CDR1 SGHRS, CDR2 YFSETQ. J was trimmed by 4 bases and V by 0 bases; bases with no gene match: 7. The CDR3 loop reads CASSLAGGRQYEQYF. The CDR3 DNA reads as TGCGCCAGCAGCTTGGCCGGGGGGAGACAGTACGAGCAGTACTTC.

This clonotype was picked up a small number of times. The V call is TRBV9, the J call TRBJ1-6; no clear D. Trimming took 3 bases from V and 5 from J, leaving 15 bases between them. This CDR3 has 16 residues. CDR1 and CDR2 from the germline V gene are SGDLS and YYNGEE. The CDR3 reads CASSARVSANNSPLHF. CDR3 DNA sequence: TGTGCCAGCAGCGCCCGGGTCTCCGCCAATAATTCACCCCTCCACTTT.

This clonotype has only a few counts. The rearrangement links TRBV6-5 to TRBJ1-3; 7 nucleotides agree with TRBD1. The CDR3 has 16 amino acids. The junction had 12 bases not matched to a gene; V was cut back by 9 bases and J by 1 base. CDR1 and CDR2 (germline): MNHEY, SVGAGI. The CDR3 DNA is TGTGCCAGGATGGACAGGCAACAACGGTCTGGAAACACCATATATTTT. Its translation is CARMDRQQRSGNTIYF.

In this sample, this clonotype turned up many times. V usage is TRBV5-1 and J usage is TRBJ2-1; possible D gene TRBD1, 6 bases. V lost 4 bases to trimming and J lost 5 bases, with 10 bases between them. CDR3 length equals 13 residues. Germline CDR1 is SGHRS and CDR2 is YFSETQ. The CDR3 DNA reads TGCGCCAGCAGCCTAGGGGGAGACAATGAGCAGTTCTTC. Translated, it gives CASSLGGDNEQFF.

This clonotype has a count of ten or more. The chain is built from TRBV7-3 and TRBJ2-1; TRBD2 matches at 7 bases. Germline V gene sequence: CDR1 SGHTA, CDR2 FQGTGA. The V and J ends lost 3 bases and 3 bases, in that order; junction bases with no gene match: 5. This CDR3 comprises 15 residues. The CDR3 nucleotides are TGTGCCAGCAGCTTCGAGCGGGGCCTCTACAATGAGCAGTTCTTC. It is translated as CASSFERGLYNEQFF.

In its sample, this clonotype was seen many times. The chain uses TRBV3-1 and TRBJ2-3; D is perhaps TRBD2 (6 bases). From germline, CDR1 is LGHDT and CDR2 YNNKEL (reference sequence). The CDR3 spans 17 residues. V lost 0 bases, J lost 2 bases, and 15 bases lay in between. CDR3 region: CASSQEMAWRVTDTQYF. As DNA, the CDR3 is TGTGCCAGCAGCCAAGAAATGGCGTGGAGGGTCACAGATACGCAGTATTTT.

This clonotype showed up many times. Here the CDR3 reads CASSRDLGGKNEQFF. The CDR3 nucleotides are TGTGCCAGCAGTCGGGACTTGGGAGGGAAAAATGAGCAGTTCTTC. The rearrangement uses TRBV12-3 or TRBV12-4 and TRBJ2-1; 7 bases line up with TRBD2. CDR3 length: 15 residues. V was clipped by 5 bases and J by 7 bases; unmatched bases: 11.

In its sample, this clonotype was seen many times. J is TRBJ2-7 and V is TRBV29-1, with TRBD2 matching 8 bases. Trimming cost V 4 bases and J 5 bases; bases outside gene matches: 10. The CDR3 totals 14 residues. The germline V gene has CDR1 SQVTM and CDR2 ANQGSEA. In nucleotides, the CDR3 is TGCAGCGTTGGTCTACTAGCGGAGGCTGACGAGCAGTACTTC. This sequence encodes CSVGLLAEADEQYF.